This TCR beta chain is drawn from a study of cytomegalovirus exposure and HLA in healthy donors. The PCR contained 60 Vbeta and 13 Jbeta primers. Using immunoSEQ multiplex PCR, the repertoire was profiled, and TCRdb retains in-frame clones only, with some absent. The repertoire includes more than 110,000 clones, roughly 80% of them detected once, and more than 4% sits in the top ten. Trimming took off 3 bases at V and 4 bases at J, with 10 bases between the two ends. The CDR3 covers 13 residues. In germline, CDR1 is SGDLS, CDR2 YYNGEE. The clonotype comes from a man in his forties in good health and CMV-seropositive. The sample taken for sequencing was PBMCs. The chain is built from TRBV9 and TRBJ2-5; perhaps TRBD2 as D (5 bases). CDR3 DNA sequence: TGTGCCAGCAGCGGATGGGAGAGAGAGACCCAGTACTTC. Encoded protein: CASSGWERETQYF.